What follows describes a single T cell receptor (beta chain). This sample was included in a study of T cell changes during pregnancy in multiple sclerosis. Germline values: CDR1 SGHRS, CDR2 YFSETQ. Between the trimmed V and J ends, which lost 4 bases and 3 bases, there was a span of 10 bases. This CDR3 region has 14 residues. Sequencing used immunoSEQ multiplex PCR; TCRdb keeps in-frame clones, though not all of them. The table lists approximately 50,000 clones, 90% to 95% of them singletons, with roughly 0.4% in the top ten. This clonotype originated in a female donor with multiple sclerosis, enrolled in a pregnancy study. The sample here was CD4+ T cells from peripheral blood mononuclear cells, taken after pregnancy. The chain links TRBV5-1 to TRBJ2-2; D gene ambiguous. The CDR3: CASSTEVDTGELFF. CDR3 sequence (DNA): TGCGCCAGCAGCACCGAGGTAGACACCGGGGAGCTGTTTTTT. Full variable domain (remainder filled in from reference TRBV5-1 and TRBJ2-2): KAGVTQTPRYLIKTRGQQVTLSCSPISGHRSVSWYQQTPGQGLQFLFEYFSETQRNKGNFPGRFSGRQFSNSRSEMNVSTLELGDSALYLCASSTEVDTGELFFGEGSRLTVL.